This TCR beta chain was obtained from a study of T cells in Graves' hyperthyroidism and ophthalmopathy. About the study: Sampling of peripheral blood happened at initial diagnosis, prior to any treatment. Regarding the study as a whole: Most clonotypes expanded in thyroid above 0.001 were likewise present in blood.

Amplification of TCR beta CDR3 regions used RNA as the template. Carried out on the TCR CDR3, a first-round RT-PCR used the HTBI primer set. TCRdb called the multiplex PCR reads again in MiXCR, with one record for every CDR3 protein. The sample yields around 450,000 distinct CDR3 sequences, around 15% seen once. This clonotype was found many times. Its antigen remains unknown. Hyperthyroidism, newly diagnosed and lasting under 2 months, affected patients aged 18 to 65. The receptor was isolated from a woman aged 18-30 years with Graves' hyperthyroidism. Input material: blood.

In nucleotides, the CDR3 is TGTGCCAGCAAAGGACTAGAAAGCACAGATACGCAGTATTTT. Its protein is CASKGLESTDTQYF. V usage is TRBV27 and J usage is TRBJ2-3, with TRBD2 matching 7 bases. The V gene end was trimmed by 7 bases and the J gene end by 0 bases; junction bases not matched to a gene: 4. The germline CDR1 and CDR2 sequences are MNHEY and SMNVEV (reference sequence). The CDR3 is 14 amino acids.